The next 31 T cell receptor beta chains were all read from a single sample in a study of blood T cell repertoires in COVID-19. The data were produced by immunoSEQ multiplex PCR, yet TCRdb's version contains in-frame clones alone and is incomplete. Seen here are a few hundred thousand clones, 85% observed once, and the top ten hold roughly 2.6%. Sample: peripheral blood. The receptors were sampled from a man between 50 and 59 years old who had recovered from COVID-19.

The chain recombines TRBV28 with TRBJ2-1; TRBD2 agrees at 11 bases. Germline V gives CDR1 MDHEN, CDR2 SYDVKM. The J segment lost 10 bases and the V segment lost 6 bases, leaving 8 bases of the junction unmatched. This CDR3 comprises 14 residues. Here the CDR3 reads CASRRLAGYDEQFF. CDR3 DNA sequence: TGTGCCAGCAGACGACTAGCGGGATACGACGAGCAGTTCTTC.

This chain links TRBV27 with TRBJ2-7, with 11 bases that match TRBD1. With V trimmed by 4 bases and J by 4 bases, 6 bases remained unmatched. Per germline, CDR1 MNHEY and CDR2 SMNVEV (reference sequence). This CDR3 is built from 15 residues. The CDR3 loop is CASSSSGTGGYEQYF. The CDR3 DNA sequence: TGTGCCAGCAGTTCATCCGGGACAGGGGGATACGAGCAGTACTTC.

V is TRBV27 and J is TRBJ1-4; 8 bases are a match to TRBD1. J lost 8 bases, V lost 2 bases, and 7 bases had no gene match. Germline V CDR1 and CDR2: MNHEY, SMNVEV (reference sequence). The CDR3 consists of 15 residues. In nucleotides, the CDR3 is TGTGCCAGCAGTTTAGATAACAGGGGGAGCGAAAAACTGTTTTTT. This encodes CASSLDNRGSEKLFF.

The chain uses TRBV7-8 and TRBJ2-7; 7 bases agree with TRBD1. J was trimmed by 2 bases and V by 5 bases; bases with no gene match: 9. Germline-derived CDR1 and CDR2 are SGHVS and FQNEAQ. The CDR3 length is 15 residues. In DNA, the CDR3 is TGTGCCAGCAGCCTGCTGGGGACAGTCACCTACGAGCAGTACTTC. Its protein product is CASSLLGTVTYEQYF. The full variable domain, in which reference TRBV7-8 and TRBJ2-7 provide the parts outside the CDR3, is GAGVSQSPRYKVAKRGQDVALRCDPISGHVSLFWYQQALGQGPEFLTYFQNEAQLDKSGLPSDRFFAERPEGSVSTLKIQRTQQEDSAVYLCASSLLGTVTYEQYFGPGTRLTVT.

The chain employs TRBV30 and TRBJ2-2; 12 bases align to TRBD2. Germline V gene data show CDR1 as GTSNPN and CDR2 as SVGIG (reference sequence). The CDR3 covers 15 residues. J gave up 4 bases and V 5 bases, and 5 bases lay outside the gene matches. Here the CDR3 reads CAWRTSGRPTGELFF. For the CDR3, the DNA is TGTGCCTGGCGTACTAGCGGGAGGCCCACCGGGGAGCTGTTTTTT.

The chain uses TRBV7-2 and TRBJ1-1, with 8 nucleotides matching TRBD1. Germline assignment: CDR1 SGHTA and CDR2 FQGNSA. J was trimmed by 1 base and V by 5 bases; bases with no gene match: 6. The CDR3 loop spans 15 amino acids. CDR3 in DNA: TGTGCCAGCAGCGGCCGGACAGGGACGAACACTGAAGCTTTCTTT. It encodes CASSGRTGTNTEAFF.

J is TRBJ1-4 and V is TRBV20-1; TRBD1 might be the D (6 bases). Germline V gives CDR1 DFQATT, CDR2 SNEGSKA (reference sequence). This CDR3 comprises 10 residues. The CDR3, as DNA: TGCAGGGCTGGGGGCAGGGGCGGGTTTTTT. Translation gives CRAGGRGGFF.

J is TRBJ1-5 and V is TRBV6-5, with 9 bases fitting TRBD1. Germline V CDR1 and CDR2: MNHEY, SVGAGI. The CDR3 runs 15 residues. Trimming removed 5 bases from V and 4 bases from J; junction bases left unmatched: 6. The CDR3 bases are TGTGCCAGCAGTCAGGACAGGGGATGGAATCAGCCCCAGCATTTT. Its protein is CASSQDRGWNQPQHF.

This clone was observed a single time. The V and J genes are TRBV7-9 and TRBJ2-3, with 10 bases that match TRBD1. The trim removed 1 base at V and 5 bases at J, leaving 3 bases unmatched. Germline-derived CDR1 and CDR2 are SEHNR and FQNEAQ (reference sequence). The CDR3 runs 15 residues. Here the CDR3 DNA reads TGTGCCAGCAGCTTAGAGACAGGGGGCAGAGATACGCAGTATTTT. Translated, it gives CASSLETGGRDTQYF.

V is TRBV19 and J is TRBJ1-1, with D tentatively TRBD1 (6 bases). The V gene's germline CDR1 is LNHDA and CDR2 SQIVND (reference sequence). V shed 4 bases and J shed 3 bases, with 24 bases lying between them. The CDR3 runs 18 residues. The CDR3 coding sequence is TGTGCCAGTAGTACTAGGGGGGGCATCTGGGACTCTCACACTGAAGCTTTCTTT. Encoded protein: CASSTRGGIWDSHTEAFF.

The chain combines TRBV27 with TRBJ2-7, with TRBD1 matching 10 bases. This CDR3 has 15 amino acids. The J segment lost 6 bases and the V segment lost 3 bases, leaving 8 bases of the junction unmatched. Germline values: CDR1 MNHEY, CDR2 SMNVEV (reference sequence). CDR3 DNA: TGTGCCAGCAGTTTCCGCCGACAGGGGGCGGGCGAGCAGTACTTC. Its translation is CASSFRRQGAGEQYF.

This chain uses TRBV19 with TRBJ1-1; 8 bases line up with TRBD1. Germline-derived CDR1 and CDR2 are LNHDA and SQIVND (reference sequence). This CDR3 region has 16 residues. V dropped 1 base and J dropped 2; count of bases not matched to a gene: 6. CDR3 DNA sequence: TGTGCCAGTAGTATAGCTCGACAGGGGATAAACACTGAAGCTTTCTTT. Translated, it gives CASSIARQGINTEAFF.

The genes are TRBV6-5 and TRBJ2-1, with a weak D call TRBD2 (5 bases). V lost 8 bases and J 2 bases, leaving 7 bases between the germline ends. The germline V gene encodes CDR1 MNHEY and CDR2 SVGAGI. This CDR3 is 12 amino acids long. The CDR3 coding sequence is TGTGCCAGCCAGACTACCTACAATGAGCAGTTCTTC. Translating gives CASQTTYNEQFF.

The chain uses TRBV18 and TRBJ2-5, with 13 bases matching TRBD2. The germline gives CDR1 KGHSH, CDR2 LQKENI. Germline trimming cut 0 bases from V and 2 bases from J; bases unmatched to any gene: 3. The length of the CDR3 is 17 residues. CDR3 sequence: CASSPPGLAGPQETQYF. The CDR3 DNA sequence: TGTGCCAGCTCACCACCGGGACTAGCGGGACCGCAAGAGACCCAGTACTTC. The full variable domain, completed using reference TRBV18 and TRBJ2-5, is NAGVMQNPRHLVRRRGQEARLRCSPMKGHSHVYWYRQLPEEGLKFMVYLQKENIIDESGMPKERFSAEFPKEGPSILRIQQVVRGDSAAYFCASSPPGLAGPQETQYFGPGTRLLVL.

This chain links TRBV5-1 with TRBJ2-5; D gene ambiguous. With 0 bases removed from V and 1 base from J, the gap between germline ends came to 7 bases. In germline, CDR1 is SGHRS, CDR2 YFSETQ. This CDR3 spans 14 amino acids. CDR3 in DNA: TGCGCCAGCAGCTTGGTTGGCAGCCAAGAGACCCAGTACTTC. Its translation: CASSLVGSQETQYF.

The chain carries TRBV11-2 and TRBJ1-2; a possible D gene is TRBD1 (6 bases). This CDR3 has 15 amino acids. Trimming took 1 base from V and 6 from J, leaving 15 bases between them. Germline CDR1 SGHAT, CDR2 FQNNGV. DNA of the CDR3: TGTGCCAGCAGCTTAGCACCAGGGGCCTTAGATGGCTACACCTTC. It yields the protein CASSLAPGALDGYTF.

V gene TRBV5-1 combines with J gene TRBJ2-2, with 8 bases aligning to TRBD1. The CDR3 consists of 14 residues. The germline CDR1 and CDR2 sequences are SGHRS and YFSETQ. With V trimmed by 2 bases and J by 6 bases, 3 bases remained unmatched. CDR3 sequence reads: CASSFTGGSGELFF. DNA of the CDR3: TGCGCCAGCAGCTTCACAGGGGGATCCGGGGAGCTGTTTTTT.

This chain uses TRBV5-1 with TRBJ1-1; D remains unclear. The ends were cut back, 4 bases at V and 5 bases at J, with 18 bases in the middle. CDR3 length: 15 amino acids. Looked up from germline, CDR1 is SGHRS and CDR2 is YFSETQ. CDR3 in amino acids: CASSRDTSGRTEAFF. The CDR3, as DNA: TGCGCCAGCAGCAGAGACACTTCAGGAAGGACTGAAGCTTTCTTT.

J is TRBJ2-5 and V is TRBV3-1 (or the pseudogene TRBV3-2), with 8 bases matching TRBD2. Germline lookup yields CDR1 LGHDT and CDR2 YNNKEL (reference sequence). The CDR3 sequence is 14 residues long. The V gene end was trimmed by 5 bases and the J gene end by 2 bases; junction bases not matched to a gene: 4. CDR3 in DNA: TGTGCCAGCAGCGCTAGCGGGCCACAAGAGACCCAGTACTTC. Amino acids: CASSASGPQETQYF.

The genes are TRBV2 and TRBJ1-6, with a possible D match to TRBD1 (6 bases). V lost 1 base and J lost 10, with 11 bases in between. The CDR3 contains 14 residues. CDR1 is SNHLY, CDR2 FYNNEI, per germline. The CDR3 reads CASSEDRVRSPLHF. DNA for the CDR3: TGTGCCAGCAGTGAAGACAGGGTGAGGTCACCCCTCCACTTT.

The chain joins TRBV7-9 to TRBJ1-5; 10 bases align to TRBD1. The CDR3 totals 18 residues. Germline V gene sequence: CDR1 SEHNR, CDR2 FQNEAQ (reference sequence). Losses at the gene ends were 5 bases for V and 2 bases for J; bases not matched to a gene: 12. In nucleotides, the CDR3 is TGTGCCAGCAGCCTAATGGCGGGGACAGGGGCTGGCAATCAGCCCCAGCATTTT. This sequence encodes CASSLMAGTGAGNQPQHF.

The chain recombines TRBV29-1 with TRBJ2-1; 8 bases are a match to TRBD2. The CDR3 consists of 15 residues. J lost 5 bases, V lost 3 bases, and 9 bases had no gene match. Germline V gene lookup returns CDR1 SQVTM and CDR2 ANQGSEA. CDR3 sequence reads: CSVDRSGSLNNEQFF. CDR3 nucleotide sequence: TGCAGCGTTGATAGAAGCGGGAGTTTGAACAATGAGCAGTTCTTC.

The chain uses TRBV5-4 and TRBJ2-5; possibly TRBD1 for D (6 bases). The germline gives CDR1 SGHNT, CDR2 YYREEE (reference sequence). The CDR3 covers 12 residues. Trimming stripped 2 bases from V and 5 bases from J, with 7 bases between. CDR3 sequence: CASSLDRETQYF. The CDR3, as DNA: TGTGCCAGCAGCTTAGACAGGGAGACCCAGTACTTC.

The chain recombines TRBV4-2 with TRBJ2-4, with 9 bases matching TRBD2. Losses at the gene ends were 4 bases for V and 2 bases for J; bases not matched to a gene: 21. Per germline, CDR1 LGHNA and CDR2 YNFKEQ. This CDR3 is built from 21 residues. CDR3 sequence: CASSPRRVAGVSGGTKNIQYF. The CDR3 bases are TGTGCCAGCAGCCCCCGCCGGGTAGCGGGAGTTAGCGGTGGTACCAAAAACATTCAGTACTTC.

The chain employs TRBV27 and TRBJ2-5; possibly TRBD1 for D (6 bases). The CDR3 consists of 13 residues. Germline values: CDR1 MNHEY, CDR2 SMNVEV (reference sequence). The V and J ends lost 7 bases and 4 bases respectively, with 13 bases between them. The CDR3 coding sequence is TGTGCCAGCATGCGGACAGAGGGAGAGACCCAGTACTTC. Translation gives CASMRTEGETQYF.

The chain carries TRBV28 and TRBJ1-2, with 7 bases identical to TRBD1. The V and J ends lost 5 bases and 4 bases, in that order; junction bases with no gene match: 4. Per the germline V gene, CDR1 is MDHEN and CDR2 is SYDVKM. This CDR3 is 13 amino acids long. The CDR3 DNA follows: TGTGCCAGCAGTGTGACAGGGATCTATGGCTACACCTTC. It specifies CASSVTGIYGYTF.

This chain connects TRBV30 to TRBJ1-1; D may be TRBD1 (5 bases). The CDR3 is 13 residues long. Trimming removed 0 bases at V and 5 bases at J, with 10 bases between. The germline V gene encodes CDR1 GTSNPN and CDR2 SVGIG (reference sequence). This chain's CDR3 is CAWSVQAETEAFF. The CDR3 DNA is TGTGCCTGGAGTGTACAGGCGGAGACTGAAGCTTTCTTT. Variable domain in full (rest from reference TRBV30 and TRBJ1-1): SQTIHQWPATLVQPVGSPLSLECTVEGTSNPNLYWYRQAAGRGLQLLFYSVGIGQISSEVPQNLSASRPQDRQFILSSKKLLLSDSGFYLCAWSVQAETEAFFGQGTRLTVV.

This clone was seen a handful of times. The chain uses TRBV11-2 and TRBJ1-1; tentatively, D is TRBD1 (5 bases). This CDR3 is built from 14 residues. V shed 6 bases and J shed 5 bases, with 16 bases lying between them. In germline, CDR1 is SGHAT, CDR2 FQNNGV. Here the CDR3 reads CASRLPGQGTEAFF. The CDR3 region has the DNA TGTGCCAGCAGGTTACCAGGGCAAGGAACTGAAGCTTTCTTT.

Regarding this clone: Other DNA sequences within the sample encode an identical CDR3. This chain joins TRBV28 and TRBJ2-2, with 10 bases that match TRBD2. This CDR3 spans 16 amino acids. Per germline, CDR1 MDHEN and CDR2 SYDVKM. V dropped 1 base and J dropped 3; count of bases not matched to a gene: 2. CDR3 DNA sequence: TGTGCCAGCAGTTTATTCACTAGCGGGGACACCGGGGAGCTGTTTTTT. Protein product: CASSLFTSGDTGELFF.

The V call is TRBV5-1, the J call TRBJ2-1; a weak D match, TRBD2 (5 bases). The CDR3 totals 16 residues. Trimming cost V 0 bases and J 9 bases, with 19 bases left between them. Germline assignment: CDR1 SGHRS and CDR2 YFSETQ. The CDR3 loop reads CASSLATASSSGEQFF. Here the CDR3 DNA reads TGCGCCAGCAGCTTGGCCACTGCTAGCTCCTCGGGTGAGCAGTTCTTC.

The rearrangement uses TRBV5-1 and TRBJ2-1; D gene ambiguous. The CDR3 totals 14 residues. V shed 0 bases and J shed 3 bases, with 7 bases lying between them. Germline V CDR1 and CDR2: SGHRS, YFSETQ. The CDR3 spells CASSLGGDYNEQFF. In DNA form, the CDR3 reads TGCGCCAGCAGCTTGGGAGGTGACTACAATGAGCAGTTCTTC.